In its sample, the clone carrying this TCR beta chain was seen a few times. Its cognate antigen is unknown. The sample has other DNA sequences that encode this CDR3 too. PCR amplification relied on 60 Vbeta primers (plus 13 Jbeta primers). The protocol was immunoSEQ multiplex PCR, while the TCRdb copy is restricted to in-frame clones and leaves out a portion. The sample contains around 150,000 clones, 55% to 85% of which appear only once. This record comes from a study of cytomegalovirus exposure and HLA in healthy donors. Overall study: Samples from HLA-typed donors yielded about 85 million unique TCRs in an early data release. Study-wide results and limits: Reportedly, diagnosis of cytomegalovirus status by the classifier showed high specificity and sensitivity. In a later analysis, V- and J-gene trimming of beta chains associated with a DCLRE1C missense variant, replicated independently.

Trimming removed 7 bases at V and 2 bases at J, with 14 bases between. From germline, CDR1 is SQVTM and CDR2 ANQGSEA. The CDR3 covers 13 residues. The chain has TRBV29-1 and TRBJ1-1; D gene ambiguous. The specimen sequenced was PBMCs. This receptor was obtained from a man aged 35 to 55 in good health and CMV-seronegative. CDR3 in amino acids: CSAHPRGNTEAFF. CDR3 DNA: TGCAGCGCACACCCCCGGGGAAACACTGAAGCTTTCTTT.